A selection of T cell receptor beta chains follows, all from one sample in a study of PD-L1 blockade in urothelial cancer. Assay: immunoSEQ multiplex PCR; the TCRdb copy retains only in-frame clones and omits some. The data show roughly 24,000 clones, with 91% seen just once and approximately 10% held by the top ten. The starting material was PBMCs, obtained around atezolizumab (anti-PD-L1) treatment. Receptors were obtained from an older woman with urothelial cancer. The CDR3 runs from the conserved cysteine through the conserved F or W. D genes are given only for firm matches. Part of the rows lack a size; the others show once, few, many or a class for expanded clones.

>-|medium-sized|19|TRBJ1-5|TRBV7-2
TGTGCCAGCAGCTTAGTGGGGGGGTTATTCTTGGTCGGCAATCAGCCCCAGCATTTT
CASSLVGGLFLVGNQPQHF
>TRBD2|-|14|TRBJ2-1|TRBV4-1
TGCGCCAGCAGCCAAATTACTAGCGGCAATGAGCAGTTCTTC
CASSQITSGNEQFF
>-|few|13|TRBJ1-1|TRBV18
TGTGCCAGCTCGGGAGTCATGAACACTGAAGCTTTCTTT
CASSGVMNTEAFF
>TRBD1|-|15|TRBJ1-1|TRBV27
TGTGCCAGCAGCCAAAGACAGGGGGGTATCTCTGAAGCTTTCTTT
CASSQRQGGISEAFF
>-|-|16|TRBJ2-7|TRBV10-3
TGTGCCATCAGTGAGTCGGTTCAGCGGAGGGAATACGAGCAGTACTTC
CAISESVQRREYEQYF
>TRBD1|-|15|TRBJ2-7|TRBV19
TGTGCCAGTAGTAGGGCCTCGGGACAGGCTCACGAGCAGTACTTC
CASSRASGQAHEQYF
>TRBD1|once|16|TRBJ2-7|TRBV28
TGTGCCAGCAGCGAAATCACCGGGACAGGGTACCACGAGCAGTACTTC
CASSEITGTGYHEQYF
>TRBD1|-|17|TRBJ2-1|TRBV7-9
TGTGCCAGCAGCTTGGGTAGGGACAGACGTTCCTACAATGAGCAGTTCTTC
CASSLGRDRRSYNEQFF
>TRBD2|-|17|TRBJ2-2|TRBV7-2
TGTGCCAGCAGCTTAGCGGGACTAGCGGGGGGGGATAGGGAGCTGTTTTTT
CASSLAGLAGGDRELFF
>-|-|14|TRBJ2-1|TRBV6-5
TGTGCCAGCAGTCCCATTAGTAGCTACAATGAGCAGTTCTTC
CASSPISSYNEQFF
>TRBD1|-|14|TRBJ1-1|TRBV19
TGTGCCAGTAGTAACAGGGGGCTGGACACTGAAGCTTTCTTT
CASSNRGLDTEAFF
>-|-|12|TRBJ2-1|TRBV5-4
TGTGCCAGCAGCTCGACTAGCAATGAGCAGTTCTTC
CASSSTSNEQFF
>-|-|16|TRBJ1-1|TRBV18
TGTGCCAGCTCACCAACTATAGGGAGGGGGAACACTGAAGCTTTCTTT
CASSPTIGRGNTEAFF
>TRBD2|-|16|TRBJ2-7|TRBV19
TGTGCCAGTAGTACCAGACTAGCGGCAGGCTCCTACGAGCAGTACTTC
CASSTRLAAGSYEQYF
>-|-|12|TRBJ1-1|TRBV5-1
TGCGCCAGCAGCTTACCAGGGGCTGAAGCTTTCTTT
CASSLPGAEAFF
>TRBD2|-|18|TRBJ2-2|TRBV2
TGTGCCAGCAGTGAAGCGAGGACTAGCCCTCTGAACACCGGGGAGCTGTTTTTT
CASSEARTSPLNTGELFF
>TRBD1|-|16|TRBJ2-4|TRBV7-6
TGTGCCAGCAGCTTAGGGACAGGGGCTTCCCAAAACATTCAGTACTTC
CASSLGTGASQNIQYF
>-|-|15|TRBJ2-3|TRBV10-1
TGCGCCAGCAGTGCGTTCGGGGGAGCGGGAGATACGCAGTATTTT
CASSAFGGAGDTQYF
>-|-|15|TRBJ2-7|TRBV6-5
TGTGCCAGCAGTTACTTTGGAGCAACACCCTACGAGCAGTACTTC
CASSYFGATPYEQYF
>TRBD1|-|16|TRBJ2-7|TRBV19
TGTGCCAGTAGTATAAAGACAGGGCTGACCAACTACGAGCAGTACTTC
CASSIKTGLTNYEQYF
>-|-|12|TRBJ1-2|TRBV28
TGTGCCAGCAGTTTCAGGGATTATGGCTACACCTTC
CASSFRDYGYTF
>-|-|14|TRBJ2-3|TRBV5-1
TGCGCCAGCAGCCTCCAGGGATCGACAGATACGCAGTATTTT
CASSLQGSTDTQYF
>TRBD1|-|13|TRBJ1-5|TRBV28
TGTGCCAGCAGTAAACAGGGGGTGGGGCCCCAGCATTTT
CASSKQGVGPQHF
>TRBD1|-|16|TRBJ1-4|TRBV19
TGTGCCAGTAGTACCCAGGGGGCCCTCTTGAATGAAAAACTGTTTTTT
CASSTQGALLNEKLFF
>TRBD1|-|13|TRBJ2-7|TRBV7-9
TGTGCCAGCAGCCGAGGGGGCCACTACGAGCAGTACTTC
CASSRGGHYEQYF
>-|-|14|TRBJ2-5|TRBV7-2
TGTGCCAGCAGCTTAGACCCTACCCAAGAGACCCAGTACTTC
CASSLDPTQETQYF
>TRBD1|-|17|TRBJ2-1|TRBV4-3
TGCGCCAGCAGCCAAGATCACGGGACAGGGGTACGCAATGAGCAGTTCTTC
CASSQDHGTGVRNEQFF
>-|once|15|TRBJ1-3|TRBV7-2
TGTGCCAGCAGCTTAGTAGGGGTACCAGGAAACACCATATATTTT
CASSLVGVPGNTIYF
>-|-|13|TRBJ1-2|TRBV6-5
TGTGCCAGCAGTTACAGGGCGGGCTATGGCTACACCTTC
CASSYRAGYGYTF
>-|-|14|TRBJ2-1|TRBV28
TGTGCCAGCAGTCTGAAGAGGCAGGGAATTGAGCAGTTCTTC
CASSLKRQGIEQFF
>TRBD2|-|17|TRBJ2-1|TRBV5-4
TGTGCCAGCAGCTTGGGAGGGAGGGCCACCTCCTACAATGAGCAGTTCTTC
CASSLGGRATSYNEQFF
>-|-|16|TRBJ2-3|TRBV7-6
TGTGCCAGCAGCTTAGGGTTAGGCGGGAGCACAGATACGCAGTATTTT
CASSLGLGGSTDTQYF
>TRBD1|once|15|TRBJ2-5|TRBV14
TGTGCCAGCAGCCAAGTCTCAGGGGGCCAAGAGACCCAGTACTTC
CASSQVSGGQETQYF
>TRBD1|few|18|TRBJ1-1|TRBV18
TGTGCCAGCTCACTCACGACCCCTACAGGGGCCGGGAACACTGAAGCTTTCTTT
CASSLTTPTGAGNTEAFF
>TRBD1|-|15|TRBJ1-4|TRBV4-3
TGCGCCAGCAGCCAGGGGACAGGGGTGGTTGAAAAACTGTTTTTT
CASSQGTGVVEKLFF
>-|-|14|TRBJ2-3|TRBV4-3
TGCGCCAGCAGCCCCCGGAGAGACACAGATACGCAGTATTTT
CASSPRRDTDTQYF
>TRBD2|-|19|TRBJ2-7|TRBV7-2
TGTGCCAGCAGCCCAGGACTAGCGGGAGAAATATGGAGCTCCTACGAGCAGTACTTC
CASSPGLAGEIWSSYEQYF
>-|-|13|TRBJ2-7|TRBV28
TGTGCCAGCCGCCGGGACACTGGCTACGAGCAGTACTTC
CASRRDTGYEQYF
>-|-|12|TRBJ2-7|TRBV7-9
TGTGCCAGCAGCTTATTCGGGGACGAGCAGTACTTC
CASSLFGDEQYF
>-|-|15|TRBJ1-1|TRBV6-1
TGTGCCAGCACCTACCCGAGACAGTTGAACACTGAAGCTTTCTTT
CASTYPRQLNTEAFF
>TRBD2|few|17|TRBJ2-3|TRBV9
TGTGCCAGCAGCGTAGAGGAACTAGCGGCGAGCACAGATACGCAGTATTTT
CASSVEELAASTDTQYF
>-|once|13|TRBJ1-2|TRBV15
TGTGCCCCCGCCATGCAGGATAACTATGGCTACACCTTC
CAPAMQDNYGYTF
>-|-|15|TRBJ2-7|TRBV9
TGTGCCAGCAGCGTAGGTGCAGGGGACTCCTACGAGCAGTACTTC
CASSVGAGDSYEQYF
>TRBD2|-|18|TRBJ2-3|TRBV5-1
TGCGCCAGCAGCCTCGGACTAGCGGGGGGGATTAGCACAGATACGCAGTATTTT
CASSLGLAGGISTDTQYF